This TCR beta chain was observed in a study of CD8+CD57+ T cells in acquired aplastic anemia. For the study at large: Mean DNA quantity obtained from sorted CD4+ and CD8+ cells was 3 to 3.5 ug.

Germline V lookup: CDR1 MNHNS, CDR2 SASEGT. Trimming at V came to 7 bases and at J to 2 bases, leaving 4 bases not matched to a gene. The CDR3 length is 13 residues. Before being chosen for sequencing, patients had shown CD8+CD57+ cell expansion by flow cytometry. The use of genomic DNA as template underpinned the TCR beta VDJ and CDR3 profiling. MiXCR, applied by TCRdb to the reads, yields one record per CDR3 protein. The table has under 250,000 distinct CDR3 sequences, approximately 65% seen once; the top ten hold roughly 50%. This TCR was recovered from a human donor with aplastic anemia. This chain uses TRBV6-1 with TRBJ2-7; 8 bases are a match to TRBD2. Material: sorted CD4+, CD8+, or CD8+CD57+ T cells (not recorded which) from PBMCs. CDR3 bases: TGTGCCAGCAATCAAGCGGGAGCCTACGAGCAGTACTTC. It codes for CASNQAGAYEQYF.